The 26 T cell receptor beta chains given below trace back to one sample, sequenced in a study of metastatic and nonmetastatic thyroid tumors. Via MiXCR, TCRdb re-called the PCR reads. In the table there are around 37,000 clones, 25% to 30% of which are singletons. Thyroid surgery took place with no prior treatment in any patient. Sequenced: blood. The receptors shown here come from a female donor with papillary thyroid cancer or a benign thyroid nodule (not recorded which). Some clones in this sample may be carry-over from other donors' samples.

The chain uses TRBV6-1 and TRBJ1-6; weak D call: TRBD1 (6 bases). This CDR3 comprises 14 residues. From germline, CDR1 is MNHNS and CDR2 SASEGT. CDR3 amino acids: CVTSAAGDNSPLHF. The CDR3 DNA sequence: TGTGTCACGTCCGCCGCAGGGGATAATTCACCCCTCCACTTT.

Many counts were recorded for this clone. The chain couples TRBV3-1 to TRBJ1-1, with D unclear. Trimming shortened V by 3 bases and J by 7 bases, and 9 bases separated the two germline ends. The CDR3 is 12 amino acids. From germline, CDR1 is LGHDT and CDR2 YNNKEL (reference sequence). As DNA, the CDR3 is TGTGCCAGCAGCCACCCGGACGGTGAAGCTTTCTTT. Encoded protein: CASSHPDGEAFF.

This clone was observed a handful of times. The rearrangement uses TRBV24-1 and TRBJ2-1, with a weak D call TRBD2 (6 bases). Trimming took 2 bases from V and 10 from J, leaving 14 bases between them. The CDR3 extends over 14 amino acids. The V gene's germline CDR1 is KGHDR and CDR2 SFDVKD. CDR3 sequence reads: CATSDSGLSSEQFF. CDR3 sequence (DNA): TGTGCCACCAGTGATTCCGGACTATCGTCCGAGCAGTTCTTC.

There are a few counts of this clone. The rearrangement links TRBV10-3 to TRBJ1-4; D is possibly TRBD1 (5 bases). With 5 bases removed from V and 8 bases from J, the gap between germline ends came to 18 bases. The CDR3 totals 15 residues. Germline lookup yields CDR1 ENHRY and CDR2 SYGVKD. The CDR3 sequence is CAISYPTGGAEKLFF. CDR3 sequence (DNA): TGTGCCATCAGTTACCCCACCGGCGGGGCGGAAAAACTGTTTTTT.

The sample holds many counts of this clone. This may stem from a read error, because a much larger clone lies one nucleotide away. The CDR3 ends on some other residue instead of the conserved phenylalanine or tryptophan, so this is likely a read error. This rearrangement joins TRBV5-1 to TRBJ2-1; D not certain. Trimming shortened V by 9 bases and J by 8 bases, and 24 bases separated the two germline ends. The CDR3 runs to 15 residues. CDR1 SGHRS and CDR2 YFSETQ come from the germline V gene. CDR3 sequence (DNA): TGCGCCACCAAGACTGACCCCGCGGTTGGTGATGAGCAGTTCCTC. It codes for CATKTDPAVGDEQFL.

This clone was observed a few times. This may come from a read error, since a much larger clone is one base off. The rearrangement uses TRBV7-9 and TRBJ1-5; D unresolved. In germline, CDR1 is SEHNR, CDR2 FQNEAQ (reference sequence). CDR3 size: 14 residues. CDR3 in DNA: TGTGCCAGCAGTTCCCCCGGCTTCAATCAGCCCCGGCATTTT. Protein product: CASSSPGFNQPRHF. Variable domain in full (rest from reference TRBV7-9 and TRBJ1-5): DTGVSQNPRHKITKRGQNVTFRCDPISEHNRLYWYRQTLGQGPEFLTYFQNEAQLEKSRLLSDRFSAERPKGSFSTLEIQRTEQGDSAMYLCASSSPGFNQPRHFGDGTRLSIL.

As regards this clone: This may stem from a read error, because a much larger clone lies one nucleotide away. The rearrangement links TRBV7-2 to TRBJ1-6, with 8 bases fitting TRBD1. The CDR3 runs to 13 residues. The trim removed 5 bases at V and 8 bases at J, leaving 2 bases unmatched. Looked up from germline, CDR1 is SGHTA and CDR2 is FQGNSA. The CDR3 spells CASSLTGDSPLHF. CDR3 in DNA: TGTGCCAGCAGCCTGACAGGGGATTCACCCCTCCACTTT.

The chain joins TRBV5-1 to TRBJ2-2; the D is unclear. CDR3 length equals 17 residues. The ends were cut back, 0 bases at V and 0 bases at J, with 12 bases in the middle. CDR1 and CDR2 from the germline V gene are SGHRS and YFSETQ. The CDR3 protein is CASSLAESPANTGELFF. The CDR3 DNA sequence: TGCGCCAGCAGCTTGGCCGAGAGCCCTGCGAACACCGGGGAGCTGTTTTTT.

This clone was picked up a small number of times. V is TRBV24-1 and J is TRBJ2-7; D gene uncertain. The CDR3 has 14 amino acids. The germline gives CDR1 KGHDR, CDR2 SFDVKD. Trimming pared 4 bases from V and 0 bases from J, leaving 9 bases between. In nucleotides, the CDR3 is TGTGCCACCAGTGACCCAAGGGCCTCCTACGAGCAGTACTTC. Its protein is CATSDPRASYEQYF.

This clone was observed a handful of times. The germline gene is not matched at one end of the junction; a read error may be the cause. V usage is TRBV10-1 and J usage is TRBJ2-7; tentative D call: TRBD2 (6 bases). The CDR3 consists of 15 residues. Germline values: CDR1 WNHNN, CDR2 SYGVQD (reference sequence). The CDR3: CASSEWDWSSYDQYF. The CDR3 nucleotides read TGCGCCAGCAGTGAATGGGACTGGTCATCCTACGATCAGTACTTC.

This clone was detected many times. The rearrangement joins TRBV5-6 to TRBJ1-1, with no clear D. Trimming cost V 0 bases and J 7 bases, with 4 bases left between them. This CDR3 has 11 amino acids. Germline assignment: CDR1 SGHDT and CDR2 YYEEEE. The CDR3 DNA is TGTGCCAGCAGCTTGGCCAATGAAGCTTTCTTT. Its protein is CASSLANEAFF.

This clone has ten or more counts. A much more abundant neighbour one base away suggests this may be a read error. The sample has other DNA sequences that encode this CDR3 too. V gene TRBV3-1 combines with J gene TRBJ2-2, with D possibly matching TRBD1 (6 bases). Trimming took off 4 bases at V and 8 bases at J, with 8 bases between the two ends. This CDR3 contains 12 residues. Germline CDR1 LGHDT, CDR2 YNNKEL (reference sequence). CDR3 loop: CASSRGQGELFF. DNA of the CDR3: TGTGCCAGCAGCCGCGGACAGGGGGAGCTGTTTTTT.

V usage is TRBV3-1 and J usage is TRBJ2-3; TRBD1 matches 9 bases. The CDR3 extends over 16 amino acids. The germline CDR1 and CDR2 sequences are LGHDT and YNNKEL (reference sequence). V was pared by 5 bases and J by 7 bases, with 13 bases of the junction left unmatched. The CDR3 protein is CASSKSGTGSFHTQYF. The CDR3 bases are TGTGCCAGCAGCAAGTCCGGGACAGGGAGTTTCCATACGCAGTATTTT.

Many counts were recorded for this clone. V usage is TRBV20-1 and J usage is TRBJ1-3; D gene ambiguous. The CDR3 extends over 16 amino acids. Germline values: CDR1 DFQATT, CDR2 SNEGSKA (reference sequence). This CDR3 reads CIDSGSLKYSGNTIYF. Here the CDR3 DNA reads TGCATTGATTCCGGGAGTTTGAAATACTCTGGAAACACCATATATTTT.

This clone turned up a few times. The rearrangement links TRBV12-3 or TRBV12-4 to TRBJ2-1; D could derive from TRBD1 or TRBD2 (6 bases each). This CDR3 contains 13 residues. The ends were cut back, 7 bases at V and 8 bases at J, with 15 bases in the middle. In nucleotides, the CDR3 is TGTGCCAGCAATAAGGGGGGCCTCGATGAGCAGTTCTTC. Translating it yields CASNKGGLDEQFF.

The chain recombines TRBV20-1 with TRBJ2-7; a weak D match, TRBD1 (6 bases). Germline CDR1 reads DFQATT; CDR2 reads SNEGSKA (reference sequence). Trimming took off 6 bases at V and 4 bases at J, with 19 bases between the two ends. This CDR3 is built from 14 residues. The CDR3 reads CSASAGGGDYEQYF. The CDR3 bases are TGCAGTGCGAGTGCGGGTGGGGGCGATTACGAGCAGTACTTC.

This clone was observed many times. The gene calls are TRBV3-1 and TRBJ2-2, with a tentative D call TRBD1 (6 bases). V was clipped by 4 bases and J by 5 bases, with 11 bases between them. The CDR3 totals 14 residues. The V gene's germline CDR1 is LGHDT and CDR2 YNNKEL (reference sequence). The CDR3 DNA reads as TGTGCCAGCAGCCGGCGGACAGAAACCGGGGAGCTGTTTTTT. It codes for CASSRRTETGELFF. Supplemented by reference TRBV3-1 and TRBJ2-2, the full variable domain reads DTAVSQTPKYLVTQMGNDKSIKCEQNLGHDTMYWYKQDSKKFLKIMFSYNNKELIINETVPNRFSPKSPDKAHLNLHINSLELGDSAVYFCASSRRTETGELFFGEGSRLTVL.

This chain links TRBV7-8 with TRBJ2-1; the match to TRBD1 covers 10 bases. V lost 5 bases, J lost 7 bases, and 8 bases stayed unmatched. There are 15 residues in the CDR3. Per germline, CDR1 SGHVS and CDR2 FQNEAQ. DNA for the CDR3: TGTGCCAGCAGCCAAACCGGGACAGGGGTTAATGAGCAGTTCTTC. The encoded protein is CASSQTGTGVNEQFF. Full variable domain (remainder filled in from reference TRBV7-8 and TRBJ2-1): GAGVSQSPRYKVAKRGQDVALRCDPISGHVSLFWYQQALGQGPEFLTYFQNEAQLDKSGLPSDRFFAERPEGSVSTLKIQRTQQEDSAVYLCASSQTGTGVNEQFFGPGTRLTVL.

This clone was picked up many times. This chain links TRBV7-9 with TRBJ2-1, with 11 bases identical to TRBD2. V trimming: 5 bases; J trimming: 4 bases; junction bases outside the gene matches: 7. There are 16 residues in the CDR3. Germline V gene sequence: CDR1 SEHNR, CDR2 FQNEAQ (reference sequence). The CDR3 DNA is TGTGCCAGCAGCGGAAGACTAGCGGGAATTTACAATGAGCAGTTCTTC. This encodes CASSGRLAGIYNEQFF.

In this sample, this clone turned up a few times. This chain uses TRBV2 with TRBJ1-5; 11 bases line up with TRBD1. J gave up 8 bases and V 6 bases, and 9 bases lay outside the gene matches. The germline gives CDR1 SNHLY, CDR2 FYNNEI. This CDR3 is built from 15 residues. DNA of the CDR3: TGTGCCAGCAGCCCGGGGACAGGGGGTAATAAGCCCCAGCATTTT. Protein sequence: CASSPGTGGNKPQHF. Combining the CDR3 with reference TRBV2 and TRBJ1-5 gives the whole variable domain EPEVTQTPSHQVTQMGQEVILRCVPISNHLYFYWYRQILGQKVEFLVSFYNNEISEKSEIFDDQFSVERPDGSNFTLKIRSTKLEDSAMYFCASSPGTGGNKPQHFGDGTRLSIL.

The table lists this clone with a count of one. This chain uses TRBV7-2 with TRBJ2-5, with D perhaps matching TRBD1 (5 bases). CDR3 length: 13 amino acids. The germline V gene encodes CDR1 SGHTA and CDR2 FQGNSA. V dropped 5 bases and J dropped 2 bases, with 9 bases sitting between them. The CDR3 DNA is TGTGCCAGCAGCACCAGACAGCAAGAGACCCAGTACTTC. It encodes CASSTRQQETQYF.

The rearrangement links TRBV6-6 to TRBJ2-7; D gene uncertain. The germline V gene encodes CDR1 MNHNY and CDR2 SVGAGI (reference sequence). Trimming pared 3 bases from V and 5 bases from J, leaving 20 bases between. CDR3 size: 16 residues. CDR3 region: CASSYSPTVGSHEQYF. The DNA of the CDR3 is TGTGCCAGCAGTTATTCCCCCACGGTTGGGTCCCACGAGCAGTACTTC.

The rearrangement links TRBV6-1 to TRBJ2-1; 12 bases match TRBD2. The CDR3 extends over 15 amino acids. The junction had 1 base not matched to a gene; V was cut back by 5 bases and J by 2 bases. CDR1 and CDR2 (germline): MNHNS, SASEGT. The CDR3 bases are TGTGCCAGCAGTCCTAGCGGGAGGGCCTACAATGAGCAGTTCTTC. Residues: CASSPSGRAYNEQFF.

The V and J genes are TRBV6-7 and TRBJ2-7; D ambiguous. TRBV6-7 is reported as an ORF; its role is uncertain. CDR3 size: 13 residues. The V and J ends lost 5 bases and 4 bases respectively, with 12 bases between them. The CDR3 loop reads CASSPRPSYEQYF. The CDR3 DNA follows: TGTGCCAGCAGTCCTAGGCCCTCATACGAGCAGTACTTC.

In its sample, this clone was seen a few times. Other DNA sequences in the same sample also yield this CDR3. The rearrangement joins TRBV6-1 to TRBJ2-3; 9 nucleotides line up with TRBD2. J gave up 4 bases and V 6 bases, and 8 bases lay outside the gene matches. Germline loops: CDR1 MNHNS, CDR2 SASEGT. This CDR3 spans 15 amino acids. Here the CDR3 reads CASRGLAGWPDTQYF. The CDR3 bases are TGTGCCAGCAGGGGACTAGCTGGATGGCCAGATACGCAGTATTTT.

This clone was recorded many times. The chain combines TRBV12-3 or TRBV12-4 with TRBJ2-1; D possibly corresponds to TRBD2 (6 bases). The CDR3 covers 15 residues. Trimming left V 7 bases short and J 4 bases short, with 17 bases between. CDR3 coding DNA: TGTGCCAGCACTGCGGGAAATGGGGTTTACAATGAGCAGTTCTTC. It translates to CASTAGNGVYNEQFF.